The rows below give T cell receptor beta chains drawn from one sample of a study of cytomegalovirus exposure and HLA in healthy donors. The repertoire was sequenced with immunoSEQ multiplex PCR; TCRdb's copy has only in-frame clones and lacks some. The table shows roughly 52,000 clones, with roughly 50% occurring only once. The specimen sequenced was PBMCs. All receptors derive from a human donor in good health. CDR3s include the opening cysteine and the closing phenylalanine or tryptophan. The D gene is left open where the match is weak. Clone size appears in some rows only: once, few, many, or a class for an expanded clone.

>TRBD1|.|TRBV18|TRBJ1-4
TGTGCCAGCTCACCACCGGAGGGGGCTTGGGAAAAACTGTTTTTT
CASSPPEGAWEKLFF
>TRBD2|.|TRBV6-5|TRBJ2-3
TGTGCCAGCAAGGAGCGGGGAATCAGAGATACGCAGTATTTT
CASKERGIRDTQYF
>TRBD1|.|TRBV19|TRBJ1-4
TGTGCCAGTAGTATAGGGACAGGGGGCCGAGGAGGGACTAATGAAAAACTGTTTTTT
CASSIGTGGRGGTNEKLFF
>TRBD2|.|TRBV9|TRBJ2-4
TGTGCCAGCAGCGCCTTCCCCGGGGGGGCCTCCAAAAACATTCAGTACTTC
CASSAFPGGASKNIQYF
>TRBD1|.|TRBV7-3|TRBJ2-2
TGTGCCAGCAGCTTTACAGGGGGCACCGGGGAGCTGTTTTTT
CASSFTGGTGELFF
>TRBD1|.|TRBV27|TRBJ2-2
TGTGCCACCCGAAGGGGAACGGACAGGGCATATAACGGGGAGCTGTTTTTT
CATRRGTDRAYNGELFF
>TRBD1|.|TRBV7-8|TRBJ1-5
TGTGCCAGCAGCGATAAGCCGACAGGGGGCAATCAGCCCCAGCATTTT
CASSDKPTGGNQPQHF
>TRBD2|.|TRBV4-2|TRBJ2-7
TGTGCCAGCAGCCACCCGGCTAGCGGGGGTTTCGACGAGCAGTACTTC
CASSHPASGGFDEQYF
>TRBD1|.|TRBV7-6|TRBJ1-2
TGTGCCAGCAGTTCAAACAGGGGGACAGACTATGGCTACACCTTC
CASSSNRGTDYGYTF
>.|.|TRBV10-3|TRBJ1-1
TGTGCCATCAGTGAGTCCGGGGGAGCGAACACTGAAGCTCTCTTT
CAISESGGANTEALF
>TRBD1|.|TRBV7-2|TRBJ2-1
TGTGCCAGCAGCTTGGCCGGGACAGGAGGTTACAATGAGCAGTTCTTC
CASSLAGTGGYNEQFF
>.|.|TRBV7-9|TRBJ2-7
TGTTCCAGCAGCCCGCCGAGCTACGAGCAGTACTTC
CSSSPPSYEQYF
>TRBD1|few|TRBV7-9|TRBJ2-7
TGTGCCAGCAGCTGGGACAGACTCGACGAGCAGTACTTC
CASSWDRLDEQYF
>.|few|TRBV7-8|TRBJ1-1
TGTGCCAGCACCAACGGGGTTAGGGACACTGAAGCTTTCTTT
CASTNGVRDTEAFF
>.|.|TRBV15|TRBJ1-4
TGTGCCACCAGCAGTTCACAGGCAGAAGGTAGAGAAAAACTGTTTTTT
CATSSSQAEGREKLFF
>TRBD1|.|TRBV7-8|TRBJ1-6
TGTGCCAGCAGCCCCCGGGACAGAGGTTCACCCCTCCACTTT
CASSPRDRGSPLHF
>.|.|TRBV7-9|TRBJ1-1
TGTTCCAGCAGCAAAGAGGCCTCTGAAGCTTTCTTT
CSSSKEASEAFF
>TRBD1|.|TRBV13|TRBJ1-1
TGTGCCAGCAGAAGGGGGCTGGTGAACACTGAAGCTTTCTTT
CASRRGLVNTEAFF
>.|.|TRBV7-9|TRBJ2-7
TGTTCCAGCAGCTGGACAGTTGGAGAGCAGTACTTC
CSSSWTVGEQYF
>.|.|TRBV2|TRBJ1-2
TGTGCCAGCAGTGGCCGGGAGAACTATGGCTACATCTTC
CASSGRENYGYIF
>TRBD2|few|TRBV6-1|TRBJ2-3
TGTGCCAGCAGAAGACTAGCGGGCACAGATACGCAGTATTTT
CASRRLAGTDTQYF
>TRBD1|once|TRBV4-2|TRBJ1-1
TGTGCCAGCAGCCACTGGGACAGGGGGATTAGAAGCTGTGAAGCTTTCTTT
CASSHWDRGIRSCEAFF
>TRBD1|.|TRBV19|TRBJ1-5
TGTGCCAGTAGACGACGGACAGGATCTTATAGCAATCAGCCCCAGCATTTT
CASRRRTGSYSNQPQHF
>.|once|TRBV15|TRBJ1-4
TGTGCCACCAGCAGAGATGGGGGCAGGGCAGAAAAACTGTTTTTT
CATSRDGGRAEKLFF